The 3 T cell receptor beta chains given below trace back to one sample, sequenced in a study of T cells in Graves' hyperthyroidism and ophthalmopathy. It was RNA transcripts that yielded the amplified TCR beta CDR3 regions. The HTBI primer set drove a first-round RT-PCR of the TCR CDR3. MiXCR was run by TCRdb on the multiplex PCR reads, yielding one entry per CDR3 protein. The sample includes 500,000 to 800,000 distinct CDR3 sequences, roughly 15% of them seen just once. Material for sequencing was blood. Source of these receptors: a woman aged 50 to 60 with Graves' ophthalmopathy.

At least ten counts were recorded for this clonotype. The rearrangement uses TRBV3-1 and TRBJ2-1, with a possible D match to TRBD2 (6 bases). Trimming removed 1 base at V and 9 bases at J, with 22 bases between. There are 17 residues in the CDR3. The germline V gene has CDR1 LGHDT and CDR2 YNNKEL (reference sequence). The CDR3 spells CASSQARGGYTMGEQFF. CDR3 nucleotide sequence: TGTGCCAGCAGCCAAGCCCGGGGAGGCTACACGATGGGTGAGCAGTTCTTC.

Many counts were recorded for this clonotype. The V gene is TRBV27, the J gene TRBJ2-7; D may match TRBD1 or TRBD2 (5 bases each). Germline V lookup: CDR1 MNHEY, CDR2 SMNVEV (reference sequence). This CDR3 comprises 15 residues. The V gene lost 6 bases and the J gene lost 4 bases, with 19 bases spanning the gap. The CDR3 sequence is CASRPGPEARYEQYF. The CDR3 region has the DNA TGTGCCAGCAGACCGGGACCCGAGGCCCGTTACGAGCAGTACTTC.

This clonotype was seen repeatedly, ten times or more. The chain carries TRBV6-1 and TRBJ2-1; 11 bases line up with TRBD2. The CDR3 has 15 amino acids. With V trimmed by 4 bases and J by 7 bases, 6 bases remained unmatched. The germline CDR1 and CDR2 sequences are MNHNS and SASEGT. Here the CDR3 DNA reads TGTGCCAGCAGTGGCATAGCGGGAGGGGTAAATGAGCAGTTCTTC. It is translated as CASSGIAGGVNEQFF.